Each of the 18 T cell receptor beta chains below was sequenced from the same sample in a study of human thymus T cells. This table comes from immunoSEQ multiplex PCR, and its TCRdb copy is limited to in-frame clones, with some not included. Of about 50,000 clones in the sample, more than 85% were seen once. The sequenced sample consisted of blood. These receptor sequences come from a girl under three years old with a congenital heart defect but otherwise immunologically healthy.

The chain uses TRBV9 and TRBJ2-5, with D perhaps matching TRBD2 (5 bases). CDR1 is SGDLS and CDR2 is YYNGEE in the germline V gene. There are 15 residues in the CDR3. The V end lost 0 bases, the J end lost 4 bases, and 13 bases lay between the germline ends. CDR3 sequence (DNA): TGTGCCAGCAGCGTAGATAGAGGGCCTGGAGAGACCCAGTACTTC. Translation: CASSVDRGPGETQYF.

The chain links TRBV5-1 to TRBJ2-7; D remains ambiguous. This CDR3 has 15 residues. Germline-derived CDR1 and CDR2 are SGHRS and YFSETQ. The V end was cut by 4 bases, the J end by 0 bases, with 14 bases between. The CDR3, as DNA: TGCGCCAGCAGCCTATTACGAAGGGACTCCTACGAGCAGTACTTC. It specifies CASSLLRRDSYEQYF.

This chain connects TRBV27 to TRBJ2-2; the D gene is possibly TRBD2 (5 bases). Germline CDR1 and CDR2: MNHEY and SMNVEV (reference sequence). V lost 5 bases and J 8 bases, leaving 9 bases between the germline ends. CDR3 length: 12 amino acids. For the CDR3, the DNA is TGTGCCAGCAGTATTACTAGGGGGGAGCTGTTTTTT. Residues: CASSITRGELFF.

The chain is built from TRBV6-6 and TRBJ1-1; tentative D call: TRBD1 (5 bases). CDR3 length: 14 residues. V shed 7 bases and J shed 1 base, with 13 bases lying between them. Germline V CDR1 and CDR2: MNHNY, SVGAGI (reference sequence). Here the CDR3 DNA reads TGTGCCAGCACCCACGGGGCCGAGAACACTGAAGCTTTCTTT. Translating gives CASTHGAENTEAFF.

The V gene is TRBV28, the J gene TRBJ2-1, with D perhaps TRBD2 (6 bases). The V and J ends lost 5 bases and 6 bases respectively, with 20 bases between them. The CDR3 has 16 residues. The germline gives CDR1 MDHEN, CDR2 SYDVKM. CDR3 nucleotide sequence: TGTGCCAGCAGTCCTCTCCTAGCGCCAATCGGCAATGAGCAGTTCTTC. Residues: CASSPLLAPIGNEQFF.

The chain recombines TRBV7-6 with TRBJ2-1; perhaps TRBD2 as D (5 bases). The V gene lost 0 bases and the J gene lost 4 bases, with 16 bases spanning the gap. CDR1 is SGHVS, CDR2 FNYEAQ, per germline. The CDR3 has 17 amino acids. The CDR3: CASSLAKQAVLYNEQFF. The CDR3 DNA reads as TGTGCCAGCAGCTTAGCTAAGCAAGCGGTTCTTTACAATGAGCAGTTCTTC.

The chain links TRBV7-2 to TRBJ2-7; 11 nucleotides line up with TRBD2. V lost 0 bases, J lost 5 bases, and 3 bases stayed unmatched. The germline gives CDR1 SGHTA, CDR2 FQGNSA. The CDR3 length is 15 residues. In DNA form, the CDR3 reads TGTGCCAGCAGCTTAGCGCTAGCGGGAGGCAACGAGCAGTACTTC. Its protein product is CASSLALAGGNEQYF.

The chain carries TRBV4-1 and TRBJ2-1, with 10 bases aligning to TRBD2. V shed 6 bases and J 6 bases; nucleotides not matched to a gene: 8. The germline V gene encodes CDR1 MGHRA and CDR2 YSYEKL. This CDR3 comprises 15 residues. The DNA of the CDR3 is TGCGCCAGCAGGCATAGCGGGAGGTCGCTCAATGAGCAGTTCTTC. Protein sequence: CASRHSGRSLNEQFF.

The chain has TRBV28 and TRBJ1-3; 7 positions match TRBD1. The CDR3 is made up of 14 amino acids. V shed 3 bases and J 4 bases; nucleotides not matched to a gene: 3. Germline V CDR1 and CDR2: MDHEN, SYDVKM. The CDR3 DNA follows: TGTGCCAGCAGTTTCGGGACAGTCGGAAACACCATATATTTT. It yields the protein CASSFGTVGNTIYF.

The chain joins TRBV5-1 to TRBJ2-2; D may be TRBD1 (6 bases). V dropped 1 base and J dropped 2 bases, with 9 bases sitting between them. Germline V lookup: CDR1 SGHRS, CDR2 YFSETQ. The CDR3 is 15 residues long. The CDR3 sequence is CASSLLGTNTGELFF. The CDR3 DNA is TGCGCCAGCAGCTTGTTGGGGACAAACACCGGGGAGCTGTTTTTT. The whole variable domain, remainder taken from reference TRBV5-1 and TRBJ2-2, is KAGVTQTPRYLIKTRGQQVTLSCSPISGHRSVSWYQQTPGQGLQFLFEYFSETQRNKGNFPGRFSGRQFSNSRSEMNVSTLELGDSALYLCASSLLGTNTGELFFGEGSRLTVL.

V and J are TRBV6-1 and TRBJ1-2; TRBD1 agrees at 11 bases. The V gene's germline CDR1 is MNHNS and CDR2 SASEGT. Trimming took 11 bases from V and 4 from J; bases not matched to a gene: 6. This CDR3 contains 13 residues. DNA for the CDR3: TGTGCCGGGCGGGACAGGGGGGCCTATGGCTACACCTTC. This sequence encodes CAGRDRGAYGYTF.

The genes are TRBV5-4 and TRBJ2-4, with 9 positions matching TRBD2. This CDR3 has 18 residues. J lost 2 bases, V lost 4 bases, and 13 bases had no gene match. In germline, CDR1 is SGHNT, CDR2 YYREEE (reference sequence). The CDR3 protein is CASSNLEAGGPTKNIQYF. The CDR3 coding sequence is TGTGCCAGCAGCAACTTGGAGGCGGGAGGGCCCACCAAAAACATTCAGTACTTC.

J is TRBJ2-5 and V is TRBV5-1, with 7 nucleotides matching TRBD2. CDR1 is SGHRS and CDR2 is YFSETQ in the germline V gene. The CDR3 is 17 amino acids. The V segment lost 6 bases and the J segment 1 base; nucleotides outside the gene matches: 15. The CDR3 region is CASNLGEGTRAQETQYF. The CDR3 DNA follows: TGCGCCAGCAACCTGGGGGAGGGGACGAGGGCCCAAGAGACCCAGTACTTC.

V gene TRBV28 combines with J gene TRBJ2-7; 8 bases line up with TRBD1. This CDR3 has 13 amino acids. The V gene's germline CDR1 is MDHEN and CDR2 SYDVKM. Trimming cost V 6 bases and J 6 bases; bases outside gene matches: 7. As DNA, the CDR3 is TGTGCCAGCAGCCATTGGGACAGGCCCGAGCAGTACTTC. Translation: CASSHWDRPEQYF.

The chain couples TRBV27 to TRBJ2-1; D gene unclear. With 7 bases removed from V and 2 bases from J, the gap between germline ends came to 12 bases. The CDR3 is 14 amino acids. CDR1 and CDR2 (germline): MNHEY, SMNVEV (reference sequence). CDR3 DNA: TGTGCCAGCACCGGGCTAACAGCCTACAATGAGCAGTTCTTC. Encoded protein: CASTGLTAYNEQFF.

The gene calls are TRBV27 and TRBJ2-1; weak D call: TRBD2 (5 bases). Germline CDR1 reads MNHEY; CDR2 reads SMNVEV (reference sequence). V lost 5 bases and J lost 4, with 15 bases in between. The CDR3 is 15 residues long. CDR3 DNA: TGTGCCAGCAGTCCCCGGTCGGGGTGGTACAATGAGCAGTTCTTC. This sequence encodes CASSPRSGWYNEQFF.

The rearrangement joins TRBV7-9 to TRBJ2-1; TRBD2 agrees at 7 bases. This CDR3 region has 15 residues. Germline loops: CDR1 SEHNR, CDR2 FQNEAQ (reference sequence). The trim removed 1 base at V and 3 bases at J, leaving 3 bases unmatched. Here the CDR3 reads CASSLGLADYNEQFF. CDR3 DNA: TGTGCCAGCAGCTTAGGTCTAGCGGACTACAATGAGCAGTTCTTC.

This chain joins TRBV7-9 and TRBJ2-7; no reliable D call. The CDR3 extends over 13 amino acids. V shed 4 bases and J shed 0 bases, with 7 bases lying between them. Germline CDR1 is SEHNR and CDR2 is FQNEAQ (reference sequence). The CDR3 nucleotides are TGTGCCAGCAGCTCTCCGCCCTCCTACGAGCAGTACTTC. Protein product: CASSSPPSYEQYF.